The 11 T cell receptor beta chains reported below all come from one sample, sequenced in a study of metastatic and nonmetastatic thyroid tumors. From the PCR reads, TCRdb re-called clones with MiXCR. The sample yields about 29,000 clones, 16% seen once. Every patient underwent thyroid surgery untreated. The sequencing input was blood. The origin of the receptors is a female donor with papillary thyroid cancer or a benign thyroid nodule (not recorded which). Some clones in this sample may be carry-over from other donors' samples.

In this sample, this clone turned up many times. V usage is TRBV4-2 and J usage is TRBJ2-1; D unclear. V lost 0 bases and J lost 9, with 15 bases in between. CDR1 is LGHNA, CDR2 YNFKEQ, per germline. This CDR3 has 15 amino acids. CDR3: CASSQERFNLGEQFF. In nucleotides, the CDR3 is TGTGCCAGCAGCCAAGAACGTTTCAACTTGGGTGAGCAGTTCTTC.

There are many counts of this clone. The genes are TRBV5-1 and TRBJ2-5; 11 bases agree with TRBD2. The ends lost 4 bases at V and 5 bases at J; junction bases unmatched: 7. Germline CDR1 SGHRS, CDR2 YFSETQ. The CDR3 is 15 amino acids. The CDR3 region has the DNA TGCGCCAGCAGCAGTACAGGGACTAGCGGCGAGACCCAGTACTTC. Amino acids: CASSSTGTSGETQYF.

In this sample, this clone turned up many times. This chain links TRBV28 with TRBJ2-1, with D possibly matching TRBD1 (5 bases). The CDR3 totals 15 residues. Germline V gene lookup returns CDR1 MDHEN and CDR2 SYDVKM. Trimming removed 3 bases at V and 0 bases at J, with 9 bases between. For the CDR3, the DNA is TGTGCCAGCAGTTTGGGGCTAAGCTCCTACAATGAGCAGTTCTTC. Translating gives CASSLGLSSYNEQFF.

As for this clone: Distinct nucleotide sequences in the sample also encode this CDR3. The V gene is TRBV28, the J gene TRBJ2-1; D gene ambiguous. The CDR3 has 15 amino acids. Trimming removed 3 bases from V and 5 bases from J, with 14 bases in between. Per the germline V gene, CDR1 is MDHEN and CDR2 is SYDVKM. The CDR3 region has the DNA TGTGCCAGCAGTTTCCTCCGGTATAGAAACAATGAGCAGTTCTTC. Protein product: CASSFLRYRNNEQFF.

This clone was picked up many times. V gene TRBV30 combines with J gene TRBJ1-4; 8 nucleotides line up with TRBD1. V shed 2 bases and J 8 bases; nucleotides not matched to a gene: 16. The CDR3 is 17 amino acids. Germline loops: CDR1 GTSNPN, CDR2 SVGIG (reference sequence). The CDR3 DNA reads TGTGCCTGGAGTCCCTTGGCGTCCAGGGGGCGCCGGGAAAAACTGTTTTTT. This sequence encodes CAWSPLASRGRREKLFF.

By frequency in the sample, this clone is medium-sized. This chain uses TRBV6-1 with TRBJ1-3; no clear D. CDR1 and CDR2 from the germline V gene are MNHNS and SASEGT. Trimming removed 4 bases at V and 0 bases at J, with 7 bases between. This CDR3 is built from 14 residues. The CDR3 sequence: CASSGRGSGNTIYF. The CDR3 nucleotides read TGTGCCAGCAGTGGCAGAGGCTCTGGAAACACCATATATTTT.

This clone was detected ten times or more. The chain joins TRBV28 to TRBJ1-1, with a tentative D call TRBD1 (5 bases). Germline V gives CDR1 MDHEN, CDR2 SYDVKM. This CDR3 is 13 amino acids long. The V end was cut by 4 bases, the J end by 4 bases, with 10 bases between. CDR3 region: CASSSPGGTEAFF. The DNA of the CDR3 is TGTGCCAGCAGTTCCCCGGGGGGCACTGAAGCTTTCTTT.

The genes are TRBV7-2 and TRBJ1-2; 7 nucleotides agree with TRBD1. This CDR3 is 14 amino acids long. V was clipped by 10 bases and J by 3 bases; unmatched bases: 11. Germline values: CDR1 SGHTA, CDR2 FQGNSA. The chain's CDR3 is CATSGGGVHYGYTF. CDR3 coding DNA: TGTGCCACCAGTGGAGGGGGCGTCCACTATGGCTACACCTTC.

Comment on this clone: A much larger clone differs by one base, so this may be a read error. Different DNA sequences within this sample yield the same CDR3. The chain recombines TRBV15 with TRBJ2-2, with 10 bases lining up with TRBD2. Germline V gives CDR1 LNHNV, CDR2 YYDKDF (reference sequence). CDR3 length: 16 residues. CDR3 bases: TGTGCCACCAGCGGAGATCTAGCGGGGGACCAAGGTGAGCTGTTTTTT. Protein sequence: CATSGDLAGDQGELFF.

Remarks on this clone: A read error may account for a junction end that differs from germline. The gene calls are TRBV6-6 and TRBJ2-2; 10 bases map to TRBD2. The CDR3 loop spans 17 amino acids. Per the germline V gene, CDR1 is MNHNY and CDR2 is SVGAGI (reference sequence). For the CDR3, the DNA is TGCGCCAGCAGTTACGTTCTAGCGGGAGTTCGAACCGGGGAGCTGTTTTTT. This sequence encodes CASSYVLAGVRTGELFF.

This clone was counted at least ten times. The genes are TRBV18 and TRBJ2-7, with 14 nucleotides matching TRBD2. CDR1 and CDR2 from the germline V gene are KGHSH and LQKENI. V trimming: 4 bases; J trimming: 5 bases; junction bases outside the gene matches: 4. The CDR3 extends over 15 amino acids. The CDR3 reads CASSHPGLAGDEQYF. The DNA for the CDR3 is TGTGCCAGCTCACACCCGGGACTAGCGGGAGACGAGCAGTACTTC.